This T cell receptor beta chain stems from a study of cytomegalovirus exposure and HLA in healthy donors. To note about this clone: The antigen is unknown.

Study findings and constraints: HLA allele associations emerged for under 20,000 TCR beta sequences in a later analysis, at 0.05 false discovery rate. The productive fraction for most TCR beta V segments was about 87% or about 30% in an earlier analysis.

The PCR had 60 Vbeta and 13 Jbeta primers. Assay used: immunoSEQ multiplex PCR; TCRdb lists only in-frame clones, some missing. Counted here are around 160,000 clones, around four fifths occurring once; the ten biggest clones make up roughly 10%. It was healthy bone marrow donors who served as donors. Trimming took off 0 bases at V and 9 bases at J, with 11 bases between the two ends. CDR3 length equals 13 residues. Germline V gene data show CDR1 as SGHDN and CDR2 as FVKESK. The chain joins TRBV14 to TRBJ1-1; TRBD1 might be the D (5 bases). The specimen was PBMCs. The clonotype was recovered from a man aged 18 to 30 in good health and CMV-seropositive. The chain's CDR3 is CASSQDERQKAFF. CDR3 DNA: TGTGCCAGCAGCCAAGACGAGCGACAGAAAGCTTTCTTT. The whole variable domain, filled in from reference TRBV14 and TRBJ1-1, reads EAGVTQFPSHSVIEKGQTVTLRCDPISGHDNLYWYRRVMGKEIKFLLHFVKESKQDESGMPNNRFLAERTGGTYSTLKVQPAELEDSGVYFCASSQDERQKAFFGQGTRLTVV.